This T cell receptor (beta chain) was captured in a study of T cells in localized non-small cell lung cancer. The CDR3 is made up of 16 amino acids. CDR1 and CDR2 (germline): MNHNY, SVGAGI (reference sequence). Trimming took 6 bases from V and 3 from J; bases not matched to a gene: 12. Sequenced by immunoSEQ multiplex PCR; TCRdb stores in-frame clones only, minus some. The repertoire holds 15,000 to 20,000 clones, with around nine tenths as singletons. This rearrangement joins TRBV6-6 to TRBJ2-7, with 9 bases fitting TRBD1. Sequenced material: peripheral blood, taken before any cancer treatment. The clonotype comes from a male donor at least 60 years old with stage II squamous cell lung carcinoma. The CDR3 region is CASRSETGGKFYEQYF. CDR3 DNA: TGTGCCAGCAGGTCAGAGACAGGGGGGAAGTTCTACGAGCAGTACTTC.